The rows below give T cell receptor beta chains drawn from one sample of a study of cytomegalovirus exposure and HLA in healthy donors. Some clones are missing from TCRdb's copy, which holds only in-frame ones; the method was immunoSEQ multiplex PCR. The table includes about 160,000 clones, 65% to 90% detected once. Sequenced material: PBMCs. These TCRs come from a woman between 18 and 29 years old in good health and CMV-seronegative. CDR3s include the opening cysteine and the closing phenylalanine or tryptophan. A D gene is named only where the DNA matches it firmly. Size is stated for part of the rows, as once, few or many counts, or as a class when the clone is expanded.

TRBV9	-	TRBD2	TRBJ2-1	CASSFSGRASNEQFF	TGTGCCAGCAGCTTTAGCGGGAGGGCCAGCAATGAGCAGTTCTTC
TRBV27	-	TRBD1	TRBJ2-7	CASSLAARGYEQYF	TGTGCCAGCAGTTTAGCGGCCAGGGGGTACGAGCAGTACTTC
TRBV19	-	-	TRBJ1-1	CASSPTDRNTEAFF	TGTGCCAGTAGTCCCACGGACAGGAACACTGAAGCTTTCTTT
TRBV6-5	-	-	TRBJ2-7	CASSFNRANTYEQYF	TGTGCCAGCAGTTTTAACAGGGCCAATACCTACGAGCAGTACTTC
TRBV28	-	-	TRBJ1-2	CASSLRVNYGYTF	TGTGCCAGCAGCCTCAGGGTTAACTATGGCTACACCTTC
TRBV28	-	TRBD1	TRBJ1-4	CASSRGQDLFHEKLFF	TGTGCCAGCAGTCGGGGACAGGATCTCTTCCATGAAAAACTGTTTTTT
TRBV6-1	-	TRBD2	TRBJ2-7	CASSEEGSGGAWAYEQYF	TGTGCCAGCAGTGAAGAAGGTTCGGGGGGGGCATGGGCCTACGAGCAGTACTTC
TRBV27	-	-	TRBJ1-6	CASSYPGGSPLHF	TGTGCCAGCAGTTACCCGGGTGGTTCACCCCTCCACTTT
TRBV28	-	-	TRBJ2-5	CASTKLGGTQYF	TGTGCCAGCACGAAACTTGGAGGGACCCAGTACTTC
TRBV15	-	TRBD2	TRBJ2-3	CATSPTSGGATDTQYF	TGTGCCACCAGCCCGACTAGCGGGGGGGCCACAGATACGCAGTATTTT
TRBV11-2	-	-	TRBJ1-2	CASSLIPQGNYGYTF	TGTGCCAGCAGCCTCATCCCTCAGGGAAACTATGGCTACACCTTC
TRBV7-9	-	-	TRBJ1-2	CASSLAGNYGYTF	TGTGCCAGCAGCTTGGCAGGGAACTATGGCTACACCTTC
TRBV28	-	-	TRBJ1-6	CASSLLQINSPLHF	TGTGCCAGCAGTTTATTACAGATAAATTCACCCCTCCACTTT
TRBV28	-	-	TRBJ1-2	CASSSGKNYGYTF	TGTGCCAGCAGTTCCGGGAAAAACTATGGCTACACCTTC
TRBV19	-	TRBD1	TRBJ1-5	CATMVAPSGGHNQPQHF	TGTGCCACCATGGTCGCTCCCTCAGGGGGGCACAATCAGCCCCAGCATTTT
TRBV18	-	TRBD1	TRBJ2-7	CASSPPDRQGSYEQYF	TGTGCCAGCTCACCCCCGGACAGACAGGGCTCCTACGAGCAGTACTTC
TRBV4-2	-	TRBD2	TRBJ2-5	CASSQRSPGGQETQYF	TGTGCCAGCAGCCAACGATCGCCGGGGGGTCAAGAGACCCAGTACTTC
TRBV10-1	-	-	TRBJ2-3	CASSGNGDTQYF	TGCGCCAGCTCAGGCAATGGGGATACGCAGTATTTT
TRBV27	-	TRBD1	TRBJ1-6	CASSPRQGMWSNSPLHF	TGTGCCAGCAGTCCCAGACAGGGAATGTGGTCTAATTCACCCCTCCACTTT
TRBV10-3	-	TRBD1	TRBJ2-7	CAISRQGADEQYF	TGTGCCATCAGTCGACAGGGGGCGGACGAGCAGTACTTC
TRBV19	few	-	TRBJ1-3	CASSIMQISGNTIYF	TGTGCCAGTAGTATCATGCAGATCTCTGGAAACACCATATATTTT
TRBV28	-	TRBD1	TRBJ2-1	CASSLYPGTGGTYNEQFF	TGTGCCAGCAGTCTATACCCCGGGACAGGGGGGACCTACAATGAGCAGTTCTTC
TRBV4-1	-	TRBD2	TRBJ2-5	CASSPGLAGAGETQYF	TGCGCCAGCAGCCCCGGACTAGCGGGAGCGGGGGAGACCCAGTACTTC
TRBV7-2	-	-	TRBJ1-6	CASSSPLPGDRNSPLHF	TGTGCCAGCAGCTCGCCTCTCCCGGGGGACCGTAATTCACCCCTCCACTTT
TRBV6-5	few	TRBD1	TRBJ1-5	CASKLTGGVGQPQHF	TGTGCCAGCAAACTAACAGGGGGAGTAGGGCAGCCCCAGCATTTT
TRBV28	-	TRBD1	TRBJ2-1	CASSPGTGYNEQFF	TGTGCCAGCAGCCCCGGGACAGGGTACAATGAGCAGTTCTTC
TRBV10-3	-	-	TRBJ2-7	CATQEVGYEQYF	TGTGCCACCCAGGAGGTCGGATACGAGCAGTACTTC
TRBV19	-	TRBD1	TRBJ1-5	CASDRGRRSNQPQHF	TGTGCCAGTGACAGGGGGCGGAGGAGCAATCAGCCCCAGCATTTT
TRBV13	-	-	TRBJ2-2	CASSLRSRGELFF	TGTGCCAGCAGCTTACGCAGTCGCGGGGAGCTGTTTTTT
TRBV19	-	-	TRBJ1-2	CASSIGGAYGYTF	TGTGCCAGTAGTATCGGTGGAGCGTATGGCTACACCTTC